This T cell receptor beta chain came from a study of cytomegalovirus exposure and HLA in healthy donors. Study-level points and caveats: Earlier analysis looked at TCR beta V segments, and most were productive about 90% or about 30% of the time.

PCR involved 60 Vbeta and 13 Jbeta primers. Authors' methods: Later analysis identified tens of millions of unique TCR beta chains, roughly 11 million shared. Here immunoSEQ multiplex PCR was the method, and the copy in TCRdb shows in-frame clones only, minus some. The DNA gave D and trimming, while V, J and clone size come from that table. The table shows just over 150,000 clones, with 80% to 90% occurring only once. V was cut by 5 bases and J by 0 bases, with 7 bases left in between. Germline loops: CDR1 MGHRA, CDR2 YSYEKL. The CDR3 contains 13 residues. Note on this clone: Antigen: not known.

The V call is TRBV4-1, the J call TRBJ1-2, with D unclear. The source material was PBMCs. The clonotype originates from a woman aged 18-29 years in good health and CMV-seronegative. Written as DNA, the CDR3 is TGCGCCAGCAGCGAAGCAGCTAACTATGGCTACACCTTC. The encoded protein is CASSEAANYGYTF.